This T cell receptor (beta chain) was recovered during a study of siplizumab effects on memory and regulatory T cells (dated by TCRdb to between 2018 and 2020). In terms of the full investigation: The effect of the anti-CD2 antibody siplizumab on alloreactive T-cell subsets was examined in allogeneic mixed lymphocyte reactions constructed from human PBMCs. General conclusions and limits of the study: Greater diversity appeared to be present in unstimulated naive T cells than in memory T cells, and a substantial contribution to the alloresponse seemed to be made by naive cells. Of the alloreactive CD4+ clones that could be mapped, the Treg-derived share averaged almost 70% with siplizumab compared with roughly 27% in control reactions. Sequences below about 10^-5 frequency were poorly captured, so only a minor fraction of alloreactive clones could be mapped to unstimulated subsets. Whether proliferating Tregs from siplizumab cultures actually had suppressive function was not functionally confirmed. A naive or memory phenotype could not be assigned to roughly 80-95% of proliferating CD4+ or CD8+ clones. The cumulative frequency of alloreactive sequences traceable to unstimulated CD4+ memory T cells was significantly reduced by siplizumab.

This clone occurred a few times. Its antigen target is currently unknown. No much larger clonotype is one base removed from it; base qualities were not supplied. From V the trimming removes 4 bases and from J it removes 8 bases, while the gene matches leave 11 bases of the junction unaccounted for. From its cysteine to its phenylalanine, the CDR3 spans 15 amino acids. Solely the CDR3 DNA is kept, with 45 bases framed from the first base. Looking up the germline V gene yields CDR1 SGHAT and CDR2 FQNNGV. Library creation used the immunoSEQ multiplex PCR assay. Around 9.9 x 10^4 TCR templates per sample were assayed by the deep sequencing platform. Genomic DNA extracted from sorted T cells was used for TCRbeta CDR3 sequencing. In the original analysis: The R programming language was used for clonal analysis of the TCRbeta CDR3 data. Alloreactive CD4+ and CD8+ clones were defined by comparing unstimulated samples with post-reaction CFSE-low samples. Regulatory or non-regulatory origin was assigned to alloreactive CD4+ clones by matching of sequences to sorted unstimulated Treg and non-Treg repertoires. TCRdb re-hosts the immuneACCESS table, in-frame sequences only. Its copies lack some clones; in the studies checked, an unresolved V gene accounts for under half of them, and the cause for the rest is not known. V and J calls and clone size are copied from that table; D and trimming were computed from the DNA. The sample profile shows over 100,000 clones; roughly 93% of them were found once. Of the sample, over 0.15% is held by the ten largest clones.

TCRbeta CDR3 sequencing was performed on sorted unstimulated T cells and on proliferating T cells recovered from mixed lymphocyte reactions. Fresh whole blood from approximately 9 HLA-typed healthy donors was used to isolate PBMCs. To map where alloreactive clones came from, CD4+ non-regulatory T cells in the unstimulated state were FACS-sorted. The rearranged segments are TRBV11-2 and TRBJ1-2; 9 junctional bases match TRBD1. This sequence was found in a human donor in good health. The specimen sequenced was non-Treg CD4+ T cells sorted from blood. The cell subset or site label corresponds to: FACS-sorted unstimulated CD4+ non-regulatory T cells. Here the CDR3 is given as CASSSTGGRTGGYTF. Read as DNA, the sequence is TGTGCCAGCAGCTCTACAGGGGGCCGAACTGGGGGCTACACCTTC.